These 25 T cell receptor beta chains share one sample of origin, sequenced in a study of OX40 agonist ivuxolimab in advanced cancers. Here immunoSEQ multiplex PCR was the method, and the copy in TCRdb shows in-frame clones only, minus some. Altogether 30,000 to 40,000 clones are present, roughly 79% being singletons, with the ten largest covering 15% to 20%. This specimen was CD4+ or CD8+ T cells sorted from blood, taken in a trial of the OX40 agonist ivuxolimab. Source of these receptors: an adult with an advanced solid tumor such as melanoma, head and neck, liver or kidney cancer.

This clone was seen a handful of times. The chain joins TRBV7-9 to TRBJ1-2; TRBD1 matches 7 bases. CDR1 SEHNR and CDR2 FQNEAQ come from the germline V gene (reference sequence). V lost 7 bases, J lost 2 bases, and 4 bases stayed unmatched. The CDR3 has 13 amino acids. The CDR3 spells CASNPQGNYGYTF. The CDR3 region has the DNA TGTGCCAGCAACCCACAGGGGAACTATGGCTACACCTTC.

This clone is classed as medium-sized. This chain connects TRBV19 to TRBJ1-4; D is perhaps TRBD1 (6 bases). The CDR3 is 18 residues long. Germline V gene data show CDR1 as LNHDA and CDR2 as SQIVND (reference sequence). V lost 6 bases, J lost 0 bases, and 20 bases lay in between. DNA for the CDR3: TGTGCCAGTAGGTATAGTGGGGGCGCGACAGCAACTAATGAAAAACTGTTTTTT. This encodes CASRYSGGATATNEKLFF.

J is TRBJ2-5 and V is TRBV10-3, with TRBD1 as a possible D gene (5 bases). The germline V gene encodes CDR1 ENHRY and CDR2 SYGVKD. The CDR3 has 15 amino acids. V shed 2 bases and J shed 0 bases, with 10 bases lying between them. DNA for the CDR3: TGTGCCATCAGTGAGATAGACAGAGACCAAGAGACCCAGTACTTC. Translation gives CAISEIDRDQETQYF.

The chain uses TRBV5-1 and TRBJ2-1; 10 positions match TRBD2. The CDR3 sequence is 17 residues long. V lost 4 bases, J lost 8 bases, and 15 bases stayed unmatched. Germline CDR1 and CDR2: SGHRS and YFSETQ. CDR3 sequence reads: CASSPLERGGGGDEQFF. The CDR3 nucleotides read TGCGCCAGCAGCCCCCTAGAGCGGGGGGGAGGGGGAGATGAGCAGTTCTTC.

In its sample, this clone was seen once. The genes are TRBV7-2 and TRBJ2-6; D is uncertain. The CDR3 extends over 14 amino acids. V was trimmed by 3 bases and J by 0 bases, leaving 3 bases between them. Germline CDR1 is SGHTA and CDR2 is FQGNSA. Here the CDR3 DNA reads TGTGCCAGCAGCTTGGGCTCTGGGGCCAACGTCCTGACTTTC. It yields the protein CASSLGSGANVLTF.

The gene calls are TRBV5-1 and TRBJ2-2; 9 nucleotides line up with TRBD2. After removal of 2 bases from V and 7 bases from J, the junction contained 9 bases not matched to a gene. The CDR3 consists of 16 residues. Germline CDR1 and CDR2: SGHRS and YFSETQ. In DNA, the CDR3 is TGCGCCAGCAGCTTCGGTGGCGGGGGGGCCAACGGGGAGCTGTTTTTT. It codes for CASSFGGGGANGELFF.

This clone was counted only a few times. The J gene is TRBJ2-3, the V gene TRBV10-2, with 9 bases lining up with TRBD2. The ends lost 7 bases at V and 5 bases at J; junction bases unmatched: 10. The CDR3 totals 15 residues. Germline V gives CDR1 WSHSY, CDR2 SAAADI. In DNA form, the CDR3 reads TGCGCCAGCAATATAGCGGGAGCAGGAGGAGATACGCAGTATTTT. It translates to CASNIAGAGGDTQYF.

The chain uses TRBV7-2 and TRBJ1-5; TRBD1 agrees at 9 bases. This CDR3 region has 13 residues. Germline CDR1 SGHTA, CDR2 FQGNSA. V gave up 5 bases and J gave up 5 bases; unmatched junction bases: 1. The CDR3 loop is CASSRDRDQPQHF. Here the CDR3 DNA reads TGTGCCAGCAGCCGGGACAGGGATCAGCCCCAGCATTTT.

In its sample, this clone was seen once. V and J are TRBV14 and TRBJ1-1, with D possibly TRBD1 on 6 matching bases. Germline values: CDR1 SGHDN, CDR2 FVKESK. V was shortened by 1 base and J by 6 bases, with 9 bases between the two germline ends. The CDR3 sequence is 13 residues long. This CDR3 reads CASSQAGGAEAFF. In nucleotides, the CDR3 is TGTGCCAGCAGCCAAGCGGGGGGCGCTGAAGCTTTCTTT.

This clone has only one observation. The rearrangement links TRBV2 to TRBJ1-3; unclear D gene. The CDR3 is 13 residues long. V lost 6 bases to trimming and J lost 2 bases, with 8 bases between them. Looked up from germline, CDR1 is SNHLY and CDR2 is FYNNEI. DNA of the CDR3: TGTGCCAGCAGAGAGGATCCTGGAAACACCATATATTTT. Translated: CASREDPGNTIYF.

V usage is TRBV11-2 and J usage is TRBJ1-1; TRBD1 matches 8 bases. V lost 5 bases to trimming and J lost 3 bases; unmatched junction nucleotides: 5. This CDR3 is 14 amino acids long. The germline V gene encodes CDR1 SGHAT and CDR2 FQNNGV. The CDR3 sequence: CASSPQGAYTEAFF. CDR3 nucleotides: TGTGCCAGCAGCCCGCAGGGGGCATACACTGAAGCTTTCTTT. Using reference TRBV11-2 and TRBJ1-1 for the parts outside the CDR3, the full variable domain is EAGVAQSPRYKIIEKRQSVAFWCNPISGHATLYWYQQILGQGPKLLIQFQNNGVVDDSQLPKDRFSAERLKGVDSTLKIQPAKLEDSAVYLCASSPQGAYTEAFFGQGTRLTVV.

The CDR3 nucleotides are TGTGCCAGCAACACAGGCCAGTCACCCCTCCACTTT. As protein: CASNTGQSPLHF. The chain uses TRBV6-5 and TRBJ1-6, with D perhaps matching TRBD1 (5 bases). V was shortened by 7 bases and J by 10 bases, with 11 bases between the two germline ends. Germline V gives CDR1 MNHEY, CDR2 SVGAGI. The CDR3 totals 12 residues.

V is TRBV27 and J is TRBJ2-3, with 15 bases aligning to TRBD2. Germline CDR1 reads MNHEY; CDR2 reads SMNVEV (reference sequence). This CDR3 comprises 22 residues. V dropped 5 bases and J dropped 0; count of bases not matched to a gene: 18. The CDR3 bases are TGTGCCAGCAGTCCCGCAGGACTAGCGGGGGGGTTCAAGATAACTAGCACAGATACGCAGTATTTT. Protein: CASSPAGLAGGFKITSTDTQYF.

In this sample, this clone turned up a few times. The V call is TRBV2, the J call TRBJ1-2; maybe TRBD1 (5 bases). The ends were cut back, 6 bases at V and 8 bases at J, with 10 bases in the middle. The CDR3 runs to 11 residues. From germline, CDR1 is SNHLY and CDR2 FYNNEI. The CDR3 nucleotides are TGTGCCAGCAGCGCAGGGTGGGGCTACACCTTC. Residues: CASSAGWGYTF. Full variable domain (rest looked up from reference TRBV2 and TRBJ1-2): EPEVTQTPSHQVTQMGQEVILRCVPISNHLYFYWYRQILGQKVEFLVSFYNNEISEKSEIFDDQFSVERPDGSNFTLKIRSTKLEDSAMYFCASSAGWGYTFGSGTRLTVV.

This clone was counted a few times. The V gene is TRBV4-3, the J gene TRBJ2-7; D gene ambiguous. Trimming stripped 1 base from V and 0 bases from J, with 10 bases between. This CDR3 has 15 amino acids. CDR1 is LGHNA and CDR2 is YSLEER in the germline V gene. In nucleotides, the CDR3 is TGCGCCAGCAGCCAAGCTATTGGTAGCTCCTACGAGCAGTACTTC. It translates to CASSQAIGSSYEQYF.

A single count supports this clone. The rearrangement links TRBV7-3 to TRBJ2-3, with D tentatively TRBD2 (6 bases). V lost 5 bases, J lost 4 bases, and 19 bases lay in between. The V gene's germline CDR1 is SGHTA and CDR2 FQGTGA. This CDR3 spans 16 amino acids. The CDR3 loop reads CASSLMGGSGADTQYF. CDR3 nucleotides: TGTGCCAGCAGCCTAATGGGGGGAAGTGGGGCAGATACGCAGTATTTT.

The rearrangement joins TRBV7-8 to TRBJ2-1; the match to TRBD2 covers 7 bases. Germline CDR1 SGHVS, CDR2 FQNEAQ. The CDR3 consists of 15 residues. The V gene end was trimmed by 3 bases and the J gene end by 5 bases; junction bases not matched to a gene: 7. CDR3 region: CASSFSSSGHNEQFF. In DNA form, the CDR3 reads TGTGCCAGCAGCTTCAGTTCTAGCGGCCACAATGAGCAGTTCTTC.

The chain joins TRBV5-4 to TRBJ2-3; 12 bases are a match to TRBD2. Germline trimming cut 4 bases from V and 1 base from J; bases unmatched to any gene: 4. This CDR3 comprises 16 residues. Germline V lookup: CDR1 SGHNT, CDR2 YYREEE (reference sequence). This chain's CDR3 is CASSVRTSGGTDTQYF. As DNA, the CDR3 is TGTGCCAGCAGCGTTCGGACTAGCGGGGGCACAGATACGCAGTATTTT. Looking up the rest from reference TRBV5-4 and TRBJ2-3 gives the full variable domain: ETGVTQSPTHLIKTRGQQVTLRCSSQSGHNTVSWYQQALGQGPQFIFQYYREEENGRGNFPPRFSGLQFPNYSSELNVNALELDDSALYLCASSVRTSGGTDTQYFGPGTRLTVL.

This CDR3 is CAISDGSGRGLADTQYF. The CDR3 coding sequence is TGTGCCATCAGTGATGGTAGTGGCAGGGGGCTTGCAGATACGCAGTATTTT. This sequence joins TRBV10-3 and TRBJ2-3; 8 bases are shared with TRBD1. The CDR3 sequence is 17 residues long. Germline V gene lookup returns CDR1 ENHRY and CDR2 SYGVKD. V lost 3 bases to trimming and J lost 4 bases; unmatched junction nucleotides: 12.

The V gene is TRBV10-3, the J gene TRBJ2-3, with TRBD2 as a possible D gene (6 bases). Trimming removed 4 bases at V and 4 bases at J, with 15 bases between. The CDR3 extends over 15 amino acids. The germline gives CDR1 ENHRY, CDR2 SYGVKD. CDR3 nucleotides: TGTGCCATCAGTGGTTGGCGGGGAGGACCAGATACGCAGTATTTT. It codes for CAISGWRGGPDTQYF.

The genes are TRBV23-1 and TRBJ1-2, with D unclear. TRBV23-1 has ORF status, its function being uncertain. The V and J ends lost 0 bases and 8 bases respectively, with 10 bases between them. There are 13 residues in the CDR3. The CDR3 sequence is CASSQSGGGGYTF. Written as DNA, the CDR3 is TGCGCCAGCAGTCAATCGGGCGGCGGGGGCTACACCTTC.

This chain connects TRBV4-2 to TRBJ2-1; no clear D gene. Germline CDR1 is LGHNA and CDR2 is YNFKEQ. Trimming removed 3 bases from V and 0 bases from J, with 9 bases in between. The CDR3 spans 15 residues. This chain's CDR3 is CASSQELSSYNEQFF. The CDR3 DNA follows: TGTGCCAGCAGCCAGGAGCTCAGCTCCTACAATGAGCAGTTCTTC.

The chain carries TRBV5-1 and TRBJ2-7, with 7 bases that match TRBD2. This CDR3 region has 15 residues. V trimming: 2 bases; J trimming: 1 base; junction bases outside the gene matches: 6. Germline V gives CDR1 SGHRS, CDR2 YFSETQ. In DNA, the CDR3 is TGCGCCAGCAGCTTCGACGGGGGGACTTCCTACGAGCAGTACTTC. It translates to CASSFDGGTSYEQYF.

This sequence joins TRBV7-2 and TRBJ2-3; no clear D gene. The CDR3 sequence is 11 residues long. V lost 0 bases and J 9 bases, leaving 4 bases between the germline ends. Germline V gene sequence: CDR1 SGHTA, CDR2 FQGNSA. The CDR3 spells CASSLAGTQYF. CDR3 bases: TGTGCCAGCAGCTTAGCGGGAACGCAGTATTTT.

This clone has more than one count but fewer than ten. The gene calls are TRBV10-3 and TRBJ2-1; no firm D call. This CDR3 has 11 residues. The germline V and J ends were trimmed by 2 bases and 14 bases, with 10 bases remaining between them. CDR1 and CDR2 (germline): ENHRY, SYGVKD. This CDR3 is CAISEDGWEFF. The CDR3 nucleotides are TGTGCCATCAGTGAGGACGGATGGGAGTTCTTC.